The rows below give T cell receptor beta chains drawn from one sample of a study of OX40 agonist ivuxolimab in advanced cancers. The table came from immunoSEQ multiplex PCR; TCRdb's copy has only in-frame clones and leaves some out. The sample lists about 84,000 clones; around nine tenths were seen once. This material consisted of CD4+ or CD8+ T cells sorted from blood, taken in a trial of the OX40 agonist ivuxolimab. The receptors come from an adult with an advanced solid tumor such as melanoma, head and neck, liver or kidney cancer. CDR3s include the opening cysteine and the closing phenylalanine or tryptophan. D genes are given only for firm matches. A clone size is listed for some rows: how often the clone was seen (once, few, many), or a class if it is expanded.

J: TRBJ1-5; V: TRBV18; size: -; D: -; CDR3: CATKEEPGQPQHF; DNA: TGTGCCACAAAGGAGGAACCAGGTCAGCCCCAGCATTTT
J: TRBJ2-1; V: TRBV30; size: once; D: TRBD1; CDR3: CASPGQSDNEQFF; DNA: TGTGCCTCCCCGGGACAGTCTGACAATGAGCAGTTCTTC
J: TRBJ1-6; V: TRBV6-1; size: medium-sized; D: -; CDR3: CASSQGNSPLHF; DNA: TGTGCCAGCAGTCAGGGGAATTCACCCCTCCACTTT
J: TRBJ1-1; V: TRBV14; size: few; D: -; CDR3: CASSQAARGNYMNTEAFF; DNA: TGTGCCAGCAGCCAAGCGGCCAGGGGTAATTACATGAACACTGAAGCTTTCTTT
J: TRBJ1-2; V: TRBV27; size: -; D: -; CDR3: CASSLSNVGGYTF; DNA: TGTGCCAGCAGTTTATCGAACGTAGGCGGCTACACCTTC
J: TRBJ2-3; V: TRBV6-5; size: -; D: TRBD2; CDR3: CASRPGLASTDTQYF; DNA: TGTGCCAGCAGGCCGGGACTAGCTAGCACAGATACGCAGTATTTT
J: TRBJ1-1; V: TRBV6-6; size: -; D: -; CDR3: CASSYLENTEAFF; DNA: TGTGCCAGCAGTTACTTAGAGAACACTGAAGCTTTCTTT
J: TRBJ1-5; V: TRBV5-6; size: once; D: -; CDR3: CASSLSGNQPQHF; DNA: TGTGCCAGCAGCTTGTCAGGGAATCAGCCCCAGCATTTT
J: TRBJ1-1; V: TRBV9; size: -; D: -; CDR3: CASSDPSGRVSTEAFF; DNA: TGTGCCAGCAGCGACCCCTCCGGCAGGGTGAGCACTGAAGCTTTCTTT
J: TRBJ2-7; V: TRBV5-1; size: -; D: -; CDR3: CASSLSRQAPYEQYF; DNA: TGCGCCAGCAGCCTTAGTAGGCAGGCTCCCTACGAGCAGTACTTC
J: TRBJ2-7; V: TRBV5-1; size: -; D: -; CDR3: CASRAYDRTPGEQYF; DNA: TGCGCCAGCAGAGCGTACGATAGGACGCCTGGGGAGCAGTACTTC
J: TRBJ1-2; V: TRBV30; size: -; D: -; CDR3: CAWSMDSLYGYTF; DNA: TGTGCCTGGAGTATGGACAGTCTCTATGGCTACACCTTC
J: TRBJ2-7; V: TRBV10-3; size: -; D: -; CDR3: CAISESEGAYEQYF; DNA: TGTGCCATCAGTGAGTCGGAGGGCGCCTACGAGCAGTACTTC
J: TRBJ1-4; V: TRBV28; size: -; D: -; CDR3: CASSLRQGRTNEKLFF; DNA: TGTGCCAGCAGTTTACGGCAGGGACGAACTAATGAAAAACTGTTTTTT
J: TRBJ2-7; V: TRBV6-1; size: -; D: -; CDR3: CASSEGFRPEGEQYF; DNA: TGTGCCAGCAGTGAAGGGTTCCGACCCGAGGGGGAGCAGTACTTC
J: TRBJ2-1; V: TRBV28; size: -; D: -; CDR3: CASSLSSISQGMQFF; DNA: TGTGCCAGCAGTTTATCCTCAATATCACAGGGTATGCAGTTCTTC
J: TRBJ2-3; V: TRBV9; size: -; D: -; CDR3: CASSVAVGASTDTQYF; DNA: TGTGCCAGCAGCGTAGCTGTCGGGGCTAGCACAGATACGCAGTATTTT
J: TRBJ2-5; V: TRBV7-6; size: -; D: TRBD2; CDR3: CASSPGGVLTETQYF; DNA: TGTGCCAGCAGCCCCGGGGGGGTACTGACAGAGACCCAGTACTTC
J: TRBJ1-1; V: TRBV7-3; size: few; D: TRBD1; CDR3: CASTQDRDTEAFF; DNA: TGTGCCAGCACCCAGGACAGGGACACTGAAGCTTTCTTT
J: TRBJ1-4; V: TRBV5-1; size: -; D: -; CDR3: CATVGDEKLFF; DNA: TGCGCCACAGTAGGGGATGAAAAACTGTTTTTT
J: TRBJ2-7; V: TRBV11-2; size: -; D: TRBD1; CDR3: CASSLAAARTGEQYF; DNA: TGTGCCAGCAGCTTAGCGGCGGCCCGGACAGGAGAGCAGTACTTC
J: TRBJ1-5; V: TRBV18; size: -; D: TRBD1; CDR3: CASSPNRGNQPQHF; DNA: TGTGCCAGCTCACCTAACAGGGGAAATCAGCCCCAGCATTTT
J: TRBJ2-1; V: TRBV11-3; size: -; D: TRBD1; CDR3: CASSFGQGHYNEQFF; DNA: TGTGCCAGCAGCTTCGGACAGGGCCACTACAATGAGCAGTTCTTC
J: TRBJ1-5; V: TRBV5-1; size: -; D: -; CDR3: CASSLARGPTYQPQHF; DNA: TGCGCCAGCAGCTTGGCCCGGGGACCGACATATCAGCCCCAGCATTTT
J: TRBJ1-1; V: TRBV6-5; size: -; D: -; CDR3: CASSYGGNTEAFF; DNA: TGTGCCAGCAGTTACGGCGGGAACACTGAAGCTTTCTTT
J: TRBJ2-3; V: TRBV6-5; size: -; D: -; CDR3: CASSATPSLTDTQYF; DNA: TGTGCCAGCAGTGCTACACCCTCACTCACAGATACGCAGTATTTT
J: TRBJ2-1; V: TRBV29-1; size: -; D: TRBD2; CDR3: CSGRAGGPGEQFF; DNA: TGCAGCGGAAGAGCGGGAGGGCCGGGTGAGCAGTTCTTC
J: TRBJ1-2; V: TRBV19; size: -; D: -; CDR3: CASSIPGPANYGYTF; DNA: TGTGCCAGTAGTATCCCGGGCCCGGCTAACTATGGCTACACCTTC
J: TRBJ1-1; V: TRBV5-4; size: -; D: TRBD1; CDR3: CASSRQGRNTEAFF; DNA: TGTGCCAGCAGCCGACAGGGGAGGAACACTGAAGCTTTCTTT
J: TRBJ2-7; V: TRBV7-3; size: -; D: TRBD2; CDR3: CASSPAGLAGGGEQYF; DNA: TGTGCCAGCAGCCCCGCCGGACTAGCGGGAGGTGGCGAGCAGTACTTC
J: TRBJ2-1; V: TRBV30; size: once; D: TRBD2; CDR3: CAWRPGGPSEQFF; DNA: TGTGCCTGGCGACCGGGAGGGCCATCCGAGCAGTTCTTC
J: TRBJ1-2; V: TRBV9; size: -; D: TRBD1; CDR3: CASSPRQGTKFGYGYTF; DNA: TGTGCCAGCAGCCCCCGACAGGGCACAAAATTCGGCTATGGCTACACCTTC
J: TRBJ1-2; V: TRBV10-3; size: -; D: -; CDR3: CAISEETAGYTF; DNA: TGTGCCATCAGCGAAGAGACAGCGGGCTACACCTTC
J: TRBJ1-1; V: TRBV4-2; size: -; D: -; CDR3: CASSQEQGQNTEAFF; DNA: TGTGCCAGCAGCCAAGAACAGGGACAGAACACTGAAGCTTTCTTT
J: TRBJ2-1; V: TRBV6-1; size: -; D: -; CDR3: CASSEGKTYNEQFF; DNA: TGTGCCAGCAGTGAAGGCAAAACCTACAATGAGCAGTTCTTC
J: TRBJ1-6; V: TRBV7-9; size: -; D: TRBD1; CDR3: CASSSTGDNSPLHF; DNA: TGTGCCAGCAGCTCGACAGGGGATAATTCACCCCTCCACTTT
J: TRBJ1-3; V: TRBV2; size: -; D: -; CDR3: CASSETGSGYASSGNTIYF; DNA: TGTGCCAGCAGTGAAACGGGGTCAGGGTATGCGAGCTCTGGAAACACCATATATTTT
J: TRBJ1-2; V: TRBV11-2; size: few; D: TRBD1; CDR3: CASSHSTHDRAWGGYTF; DNA: TGTGCCAGCAGCCACAGCACACACGACAGGGCCTGGGGGGGCTACACCTTC
J: TRBJ1-3; V: TRBV5-4; size: -; D: -; CDR3: CASSRDSHSGNTIYF; DNA: TGTGCCAGCAGCCGAGACAGTCACTCTGGAAACACCATATATTTT
J: TRBJ2-7; V: TRBV2; size: -; D: -; CDR3: CASSALSSYEQYF; DNA: TGTGCCAGCAGTGCCTTAAGCTCCTACGAGCAGTACTTC
J: TRBJ2-7; V: TRBV30; size: -; D: TRBD2; CDR3: CAWSRASGGEQYF; DNA: TGTGCCTGGAGTAGAGCTAGCGGGGGCGAGCAGTACTTC
J: TRBJ1-3; V: TRBV7-9; size: -; D: TRBD1; CDR3: CASSSTGGTRNTIYF; DNA: TGTGCCAGCAGCTCTACAGGGGGAACTAGAAACACCATATATTTT
J: TRBJ2-7; V: TRBV5-6; size: -; D: TRBD1; CDR3: CASSRGQGAVGEQYF; DNA: TGTGCCAGCAGCCGCGGACAGGGGGCCGTGGGCGAGCAGTACTTC
J: TRBJ2-5; V: TRBV5-4; size: -; D: TRBD2; CDR3: CASRDGTRGFAGEETQYF; DNA: TGTGCCAGCAGGGACGGGACTAGAGGGTTCGCGGGAGAAGAGACCCAGTACTTC